The source of this T cell receptor beta chain is a study of sequential checkpoint blockade in melanoma. Across the study: TCRbeta immunosequencing was performed on DNA from roughly 90 pretreatment melanoma tumor samples.

Using immunoSEQ multiplex PCR, the repertoire was profiled, and TCRdb retains in-frame clones only, with some absent. The table has around 5,000 clones, approximately 30% seen once. The CDR3 consists of 15 residues. Germline V lookup: CDR1 SQVTM, CDR2 ANQGSEA. With 0 bases removed from V and 7 bases from J, the gap between germline ends came to 18 bases. Noted treatment: randomized to nivolumab then ipilimumab (arm A) or the reverse (arm B). This receptor was obtained from a human donor with melanoma. V is TRBV29-1 and J is TRBJ2-5, with a possible D match to TRBD1 (6 bases). The sequencing used tumor tissue (inferred from file names), collected from a patient given nivolumab and ipilimumab in sequence. The CDR3 region is CSVEEQGTQAATQYF. DNA of the CDR3: TGCAGCGTTGAAGAACAGGGTACTCAAGCGGCGACCCAGTACTTC.